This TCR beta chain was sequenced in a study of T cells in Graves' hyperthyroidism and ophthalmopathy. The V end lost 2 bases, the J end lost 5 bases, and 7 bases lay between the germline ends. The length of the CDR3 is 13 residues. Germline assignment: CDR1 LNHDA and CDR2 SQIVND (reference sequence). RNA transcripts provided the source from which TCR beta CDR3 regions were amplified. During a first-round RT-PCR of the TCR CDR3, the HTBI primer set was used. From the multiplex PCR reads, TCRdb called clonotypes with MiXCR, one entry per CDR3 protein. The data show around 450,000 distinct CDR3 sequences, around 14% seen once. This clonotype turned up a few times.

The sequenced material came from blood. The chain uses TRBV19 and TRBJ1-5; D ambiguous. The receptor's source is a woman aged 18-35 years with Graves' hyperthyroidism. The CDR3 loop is CASSINIDQPQHF. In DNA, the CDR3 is TGTGCCAGTAGTATAAACATCGATCAGCCCCAGCATTTT.